The clone carrying this T cell receptor (beta chain) was recorded at least ten times. The antigen is unknown. This sample was included in a study of regulatory T cells in long-lasting Graves disease. Study conclusions and caveats: The study found lower TCR diversity in persistent Graves' patients than in newly diagnosed ones. Newly diagnosed disease favored TRBV20-1 and TRBJ2-1 over persistent disease.

Time point reported: persistent/refractory GD, antithyroid drugs over 5 years with positive TRAb. Making the TCR library involved RNA that had been extracted from PBMCs. CDR3-region Arm-PCR and iRepertoire HTBI primers produced the TCR beta libraries. MiXCR, run by TCRdb on the multiplex PCR reads, gives a single entry per CDR3 protein. The sample has almost 350,000 distinct CDR3 sequences; 15% to 20% are singletons. The CDR3 contains 16 residues. Germline CDR1 MDHEN, CDR2 SYDVKM. V lost 5 bases and J 4 bases, leaving 20 bases between the germline ends. The chain is built from TRBV28 and TRBJ1-1; the D gene is possibly TRBD1 (6 bases). The clonotype was recovered from a female donor with Graves disease. The input for sequencing was peripheral blood mononuclear cells (PBMCs), taken when the disease was refractory, from a patient treated with antithyroid drugs. The CDR3 is CASSTQKWGGPTEAFF. CDR3 nucleotide sequence: TGTGCCAGCAGTACTCAAAAATGGGGGGGCCCCACTGAAGCTTTCTTT.